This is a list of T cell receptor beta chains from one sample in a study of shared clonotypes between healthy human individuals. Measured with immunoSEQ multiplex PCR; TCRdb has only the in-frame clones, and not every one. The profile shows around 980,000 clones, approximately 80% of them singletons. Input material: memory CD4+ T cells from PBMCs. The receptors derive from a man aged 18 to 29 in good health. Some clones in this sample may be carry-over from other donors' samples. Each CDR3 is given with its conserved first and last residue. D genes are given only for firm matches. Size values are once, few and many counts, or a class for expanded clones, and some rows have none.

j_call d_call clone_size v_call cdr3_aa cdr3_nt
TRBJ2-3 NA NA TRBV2 CASSYSTDTQYF TGTGCCAGCAGTTACAGCACAGATACGCAGTATTTT
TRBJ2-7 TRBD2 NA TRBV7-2 CASSSGLAASYEQYF TGTGCCAGCAGCTCAGGACTAGCGGCCTCCTACGAGCAGTACTTC
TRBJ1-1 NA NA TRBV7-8 CASSTTRTEAFF TGTGCCAGCAGCACGACTCGGACAGAAGCTTTCTTT
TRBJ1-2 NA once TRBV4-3 CASSQVQGYLYGYTF TGCGCCAGCAGCCAAGTACAGGGTTATCTCTATGGCTACACCTTC
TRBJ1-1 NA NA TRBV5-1 CASSMGGMNTEAFF TGCGCCAGCAGCATGGGAGGAATGAACACTGAAGCTTTCTTT
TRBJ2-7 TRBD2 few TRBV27 CASLSLAVPYEQYF TGTGCCAGCTTATCTCTAGCGGTCCCCTACGAGCAGTACTTC
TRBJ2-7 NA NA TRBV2 CASSAHYEQYF TGTGCCAGCAGTGCGCATTACGAGCAGTACTTC
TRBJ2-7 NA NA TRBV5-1 CASSLFGTQYEQYF TGCGCCAGCAGCTTATTCGGGACCCAATACGAGCAGTACTTC
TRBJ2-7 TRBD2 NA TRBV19 CASTNQRESPCEQYF TGTGCCAGTACGAACCAGCGGGAGAGCCCTTGCGAGCAGTACTTC
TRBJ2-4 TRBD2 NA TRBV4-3 CASSQDQRGGPAKNIQYF TGCGCCAGCAGCCAAGACCAACGCGGGGGTCCAGCCAAAAACATTCAGTACTTC
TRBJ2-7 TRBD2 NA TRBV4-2 CASSQKASGRRTPYEQYF TGTGCCAGCAGCCAAAAAGCTAGCGGGAGACGCACGCCCTACGAGCAGTACTTC
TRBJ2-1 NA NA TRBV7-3 CASSLLAQSPRNQFF TGTGCCAGCAGCCTTCTCGCACAATCCCCCCGAAATCAGTTCTTC
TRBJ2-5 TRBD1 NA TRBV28 CASLPGTAQETQYF TGTGCCAGCCTCCCCGGGACAGCACAAGAGACCCAGTACTTC
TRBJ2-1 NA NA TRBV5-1 CASSLQSEQFF TGCGCCAGCAGCTTGCAGAGTGAGCAGTTCTTC
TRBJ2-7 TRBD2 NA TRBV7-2 CASSRLAGNYEQYF TGTGCCAGCAGCCGACTAGCGGGCAACTACGAGCAGTACTTC
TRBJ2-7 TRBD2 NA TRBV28 CASRSSGTGYEQYF TGTGCCAGCAGATCGAGCGGGACGGGTTACGAGCAGTACTTC
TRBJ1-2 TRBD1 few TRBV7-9 CASSLDPQGAIYGYTF TGTGCCAGCAGCTTAGACCCACAGGGGGCGATCTATGGCTACACCTTC
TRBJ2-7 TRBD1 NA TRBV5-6 CASSSLGTGSYEQYF TGTGCCAGCAGCTCCCTCGGGACAGGGTCCTACGAGCAGTACTTC
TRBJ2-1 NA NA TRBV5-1 CASSLGISELYNEQFF TGCGCCAGCAGCTTGGGGATTAGCGAGCTCTACAATGAGCAGTTCTTC
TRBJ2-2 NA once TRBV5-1 CASRAASRAGELFF TGCGCCAGCAGAGCAGCTAGCAGAGCCGGGGAGCTGTTTTTT
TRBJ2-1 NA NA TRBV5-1 CASTPGGMAYNEQFF TGCGCCAGCACCCCGGGGGGCATGGCCTACAATGAGCAGTTCTTC
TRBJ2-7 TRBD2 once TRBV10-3 CAISERGLAGDSYEQYF TGTGCCATCAGTGAGCGAGGACTAGCGGGAGATTCCTACGAGCAGTACTTC
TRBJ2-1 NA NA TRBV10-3 CAVGASSYNEQFF TGTGCCGTCGGAGCGAGCTCCTACAATGAGCAGTTCTTC
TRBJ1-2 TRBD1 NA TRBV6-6 CASSQGQTYGYTF TGTGCCAGCAGTCAGGGACAGACTTATGGCTACACCTTC
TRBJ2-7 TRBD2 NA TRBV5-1 CASSSRPGASGRALEQYF TGCGCCAGCAGCTCCCGCCCTGGGGCTAGCGGGAGGGCCCTCGAGCAGTACTTC
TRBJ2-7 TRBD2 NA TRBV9 CASGRTSGRGEQYF TGTGCCAGTGGCCGAACTAGCGGGAGGGGTGAGCAGTACTTC
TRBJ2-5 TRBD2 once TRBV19 CASSSIGLAGETQYF TGTGCCAGTAGTAGCATAGGACTAGCGGGAGAGACCCAGTACTTC
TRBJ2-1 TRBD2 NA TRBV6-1 CASSEVLAGNEQFF TGTGCCAGCAGTGAAGTTCTAGCGGGAAATGAGCAGTTCTTC
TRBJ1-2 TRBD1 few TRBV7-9 CASSLQGLDGYTF TGTGCCAGCAGCCTACAGGGGTTGGATGGCTACACCTTC
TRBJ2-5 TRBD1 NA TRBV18 CASSPGTAETQYF TGTGCCAGCTCGCCCGGGACAGCTGAGACCCAGTACTTC
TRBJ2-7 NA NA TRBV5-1 CASSLGLKGAQPHTYEQYF TGCGCCAGCAGCTTGGGTCTCAAAGGAGCTCAGCCTCATACTTACGAGCAGTACTTC
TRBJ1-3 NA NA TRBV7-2 CASSLYGRSGNTIYF TGTGCCAGCAGCTTATACGGCCGCTCTGGAAACACCATATATTTT
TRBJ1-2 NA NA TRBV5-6 CASSAQGNYGYTF TGTGCCAGCAGCGCTCAGGGCAACTATGGCTACACCTTC
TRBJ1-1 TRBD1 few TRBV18 CASSPTPRTGGIGAFF TGTGCCAGCTCACCGACCCCCAGGACAGGAGGGATTGGCGCTTTCTTT
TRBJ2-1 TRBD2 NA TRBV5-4 CASSLFLAGEEQFF TGTGCCAGCAGCTTGTTTCTCGCGGGAGAAGAGCAGTTCTTC
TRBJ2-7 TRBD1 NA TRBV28 CASSGTAYYEQYF TGTGCCAGCAGCGGGACAGCTTACTACGAGCAGTACTTC
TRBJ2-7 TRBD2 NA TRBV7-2 CASSLGASGRYPFSYEQYF TGTGCCAGCAGCTTAGGGGCTAGCGGGAGGTACCCGTTTTCCTACGAGCAGTACTTC
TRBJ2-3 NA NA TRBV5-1 CASSLWGTGDTQYF TGCGCCAGCAGCTTGTGGGGGACTGGGGATACGCAGTATTTT
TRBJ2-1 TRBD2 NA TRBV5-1 CASSLAGTSRANEQFF TGCGCCAGCAGCTTGGCAGGGACTAGCCGTGCCAATGAGCAGTTCTTC
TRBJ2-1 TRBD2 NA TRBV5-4 CASSLGSLAGDYNEQFF TGTGCCAGCAGCTTAGGGAGCCTAGCGGGAGACTACAATGAGCAGTTCTTC